Listed below are T cell receptor beta chains from one sample, sequenced in a study of blood T cell repertoires in COVID-19. Assay used: immunoSEQ multiplex PCR; TCRdb lists only in-frame clones, some missing. The sample holds more than 85,000 clones, 85% seen once. The sequencing sample was made of peripheral blood. All receptors come from a man older than 75 with acute or convalescent COVID-19. Both conserved end residues are part of each CDR3. Each record gives: clone size, V gene, J gene, D gene, CDR3 protein, CDR3 DNA. D genes are given only for firm matches. Only part of the rows carry a size: once, few, many, or a class if the clone is expanded.

size: -
V: TRBV5-1
J: TRBJ1-1
D: TRBD1
CDR3: CASSTRQGPNTEAFF
DNA: TGCGCCAGCAGCACTAGACAGGGACCGAACACTGAAGCTTTCTTT

size: -
V: TRBV7-8
J: TRBJ1-1
D: -
CDR3: CASSLEVNTEAFF
DNA: TGTGCCAGCAGCTTGGAGGTGAACACTGAAGCTTTCTTT

size: once
V: TRBV4-2
J: TRBJ2-3
D: TRBD2
CDR3: CASSPLAGTDTQYF
DNA: TGTGCCAGCAGCCCCCTAGCGGGAACAGATACGCAGTATTTT

size: few
V: TRBV18
J: TRBJ1-5
D: TRBD1
CDR3: CASSPTGEQPQHF
DNA: TGTGCCAGCTCACCGACAGGGGAACAGCCCCAGCATTTT

size: -
V: TRBV2
J: TRBJ2-3
D: -
CDR3: CASSSRLVTDTQYF
DNA: TGTGCCAGCAGTTCAAGACTAGTGACAGATACGCAGTATTTT

size: -
V: TRBV30
J: TRBJ1-2
D: -
CDR3: CAWSVQWGRTGGYTF
DNA: TGTGCCTGGAGTGTACAGTGGGGGCGGACGGGGGGCTACACCTTC

size: -
V: TRBV7-3
J: TRBJ2-4
D: TRBD1
CDR3: CASRAPGTGRDIQYF
DNA: TGTGCCAGCAGGGCCCCCGGGACAGGGAGAGACATTCAGTACTTC

size: -
V: TRBV14
J: TRBJ2-5
D: TRBD1
CDR3: CASSPGQHRGSSRETQYF
DNA: TGTGCCAGCAGCCCTGGCCAACACAGGGGTTCGTCGCGAGAGACCCAGTACTTC

size: -
V: TRBV6-5
J: TRBJ1-6
D: -
CDR3: CASSYAGVGSPLHF
DNA: TGTGCCAGCAGTTACGCAGGGGTTGGTTCACCCCTCCACTTT

size: -
V: TRBV5-4
J: TRBJ2-7
D: -
CDR3: CASSLNLHGAYEQYF
DNA: TGTGCCAGCAGCTTGAATTTGCACGGAGCCTACGAGCAGTACTTC

size: -
V: TRBV3-1/TRBV3-2
J: TRBJ2-7
D: -
CDR3: CASSRAGRASSYEQYF
DNA: TGTGCCAGCAGCCGAGCAGGCAGGGCGAGTTCCTACGAGCAGTACTTC

size: once
V: TRBV9
J: TRBJ1-1
D: TRBD1
CDR3: CASSISGQVNTEAFF
DNA: TGTGCCAGCAGCATTTCGGGACAGGTGAACACTGAAGCTTTCTTT

size: -
V: TRBV3-1/TRBV3-2
J: TRBJ1-2
D: -
CDR3: CASSQGPPDRNSNYDYTF
DNA: TGTGCCAGCAGCCAAGGTCCCCCCGACAGAAACTCAAACTATGACTACACCTTC

size: -
V: TRBV5-6
J: TRBJ2-3
D: -
CDR3: CASSLGGSTDTQYF
DNA: TGTGCCAGCAGCTTAGGCGGAAGCACAGATACGCAGTATTTT

size: -
V: TRBV6-6
J: TRBJ2-7
D: TRBD2
CDR3: CASSLSGLVYEQYF
DNA: TGTGCCAGCAGTTTATCCGGACTAGTCTACGAGCAGTACTTC

size: -
V: TRBV6-7
J: TRBJ1-1
D: TRBD1
CDR3: CASSYGTGDLSEAFF
DNA: TGTGCCAGCAGTTACGGGACAGGTGATCTCTCTGAAGCTTTCTTT

size: -
V: TRBV3-1/TRBV3-2
J: TRBJ1-5
D: -
CDR3: CASSRGYSNQPQHF
DNA: TGTGCCAGCAGCCGCGGGTATAGCAATCAGCCCCAGCATTTT

size: -
V: TRBV10-3
J: TRBJ2-2
D: -
CDR3: CAISVYTGELFF
DNA: TGTGCCATCAGTGTTTATACCGGGGAGCTGTTTTTT

size: -
V: TRBV6-5
J: TRBJ1-1
D: -
CDR3: CASSYIWRPNTEAFF
DNA: TGTGCCAGCAGTTACATTTGGAGACCGAACACTGAAGCTTTCTTT

size: -
V: TRBV28
J: TRBJ1-5
D: -
CDR3: CASSLESPPQHF
DNA: TGTGCCAGCAGTTTAGAGAGTCCGCCCCAGCATTTT

size: -
V: TRBV10-3
J: TRBJ1-1
D: -
CDR3: CATLVRSTNTEAFF
DNA: TGTGCCACCCTCGTCCGGTCTACGAACACTGAAGCTTTCTTT

size: -
V: TRBV12-3/TRBV12-4
J: TRBJ2-1
D: -
CDR3: CASSRGNEQFF
DNA: TGTGCCAGCAGTCGGGGCAATGAGCAGTTCTTC

size: -
V: TRBV5-4
J: TRBJ2-2
D: -
CDR3: CASKSWGGSGELFF
DNA: TGTGCCAGCAAATCGTGGGGGGGCTCCGGGGAGCTGTTTTTT

size: -
V: TRBV29-1
J: TRBJ2-2
D: -
CDR3: CSVDPGDTGELFF
DNA: TGCAGCGTCGACCCAGGGGACACCGGGGAGCTGTTTTTT

size: -
V: TRBV6-5
J: TRBJ1-2
D: -
CDR3: CASSYAGLGPNYGYTF
DNA: TGTGCCAGCAGTTACGCCGGGCTGGGGCCAAACTATGGCTACACCTTC

size: -
V: TRBV10-2
J: TRBJ2-7
D: -
CDR3: CASSESGDTYEQYF
DNA: TGCGCCAGCAGTGAATCAGGGGATACCTACGAGCAGTACTTC

size: -
V: TRBV20-1
J: TRBJ2-2
D: TRBD2
CDR3: CSASKGRATGELFF
DNA: TGCAGTGCTAGTAAAGGGAGGGCCACCGGGGAGCTGTTTTTT

size: -
V: TRBV18
J: TRBJ1-5
D: -
CDR3: CASSPRKGVNQPQHF
DNA: TGTGCCAGCTCACCAAGGAAGGGAGTCAATCAGCCCCAGCATTTT

size: -
V: TRBV27
J: TRBJ2-3
D: TRBD2
CDR3: CASSLSSGSGDTQYF
DNA: TGTGCCAGCAGTTTATCTAGCGGGAGCGGAGATACGCAGTATTTT

size: -
V: TRBV28
J: TRBJ1-2
D: -
CDR3: CASSPRGGGSYGYTF
DNA: TGTGCCAGCAGTCCAAGGGGAGGTGGGAGCTATGGCTACACCTTC

size: once
V: TRBV10-3
J: TRBJ2-7
D: TRBD1
CDR3: CAISDRDRGLLEQYF
DNA: TGTGCCATCAGTGACCGGGACAGGGGGCTTCTCGAGCAGTACTTC

size: once
V: TRBV5-1
J: TRBJ2-1
D: -
CDR3: CASSLVRDGVSQFF
DNA: TGCGCCAGCAGCTTGGTCCGGGATGGTGTTTCGCAGTTCTTC

size: few
V: TRBV25-1
J: TRBJ2-5
D: -
CDR3: CASSPSGWETQYF
DNA: TGTGCCAGCAGTCCCTCCGGGTGGGAGACCCAGTACTTC

size: -
V: TRBV27
J: TRBJ1-2
D: -
CDR3: CASSSTGQLNYGYTF
DNA: TGTGCCAGCAGTTCAACGGGACAACTAAACTATGGCTACACCTTC

size: -
V: TRBV29-1
J: TRBJ2-3
D: TRBD2
CDR3: CSVRLGTSGTTDTQYF
DNA: TGCAGCGTCCGACTCGGGACTAGCGGGACCACAGATACGCAGTATTTT

size: -
V: TRBV28
J: TRBJ2-3
D: TRBD2
CDR3: CASSFLAGVSTDTQYF
DNA: TGTGCCAGCAGTTTTTTGGCGGGAGTGAGCACAGATACGCAGTATTTT

size: -
V: TRBV6-5
J: TRBJ1-1
D: -
CDR3: CASSYSGRAFF
DNA: TGTGCCAGCAGTTATTCTGGGAGAGCTTTCTTT

size: -
V: TRBV18
J: TRBJ1-4
D: -
CDR3: CASSHALGEVNEKLFF
DNA: TGTGCCAGCTCACACGCACTAGGGGAGGTGAATGAAAAACTGTTTTTT

size: -
V: TRBV5-1
J: TRBJ1-6
D: TRBD1
CDR3: CASSIDRDDSPLHF
DNA: TGCGCCAGCAGCATCGACAGGGACGATTCACCCCTCCACTTT

size: -
V: TRBV19
J: TRBJ2-5
D: TRBD1
CDR3: CASTLGETGEGETQYF
DNA: TGTGCCAGTACCCTAGGAGAGACAGGGGAAGGAGAGACCCAGTACTTC

size: -
V: TRBV14
J: TRBJ2-7
D: -
CDR3: CASSQVRGGEQYF
DNA: TGTGCCAGCAGCCAAGTACGCGGAGGCGAGCAGTACTTC

size: -
V: TRBV29-1
J: TRBJ1-3
D: -
CDR3: CSAGQLSGNTIYF
DNA: TGCAGCGCCGGACAGCTCTCTGGAAACACCATATATTTT

size: many
V: TRBV10-3
J: TRBJ1-6
D: TRBD1
CDR3: CAIRPTGGTSPLHF
DNA: TGTGCCATCAGGCCGACAGGGGGGACGTCACCCCTCCACTTT

size: -
V: TRBV2
J: TRBJ2-7
D: TRBD1
CDR3: CASIGTANRYEQYF
DNA: TGTGCCAGCATCGGGACAGCCAACCGCTACGAGCAGTACTTC

size: -
V: TRBV6-5
J: TRBJ1-1
D: -
CDR3: CASSNPTGEAFF
DNA: TGTGCCAGCAGTAATCCGACAGGAGAAGCTTTCTTT

size: -
V: TRBV6-5
J: TRBJ2-3
D: TRBD2
CDR3: CASSYTSGITDTQYF
DNA: TGTGCCAGCAGTTACACTAGCGGGATTACAGATACGCAGTATTTT

size: -
V: TRBV28
J: TRBJ2-5
D: TRBD2
CDR3: CASSSPGGSQETQYF
DNA: TGTGCCAGCAGTTCCCCGGGAGGCTCACAAGAGACCCAGTACTTC

size: -
V: TRBV5-1
J: TRBJ2-3
D: TRBD1
CDR3: CASSLGGFPDTQYF
DNA: TGCGCCAGCAGTCTAGGGGGCTTCCCAGATACGCAGTATTTT

size: -
V: TRBV29-1
J: TRBJ2-1
D: TRBD1
CDR3: CSVFGTGDTAVQDEQFF
DNA: TGCAGCGTTTTCGGGACAGGGGACACCGCGGTTCAGGATGAGCAGTTCTTC

size: -
V: TRBV24-1
J: TRBJ1-5
D: -
CDR3: CATSPRGNQPQHF
DNA: TGTGCCACCAGTCCCAGGGGAAATCAGCCCCAGCATTTT

size: -
V: TRBV7-9
J: TRBJ2-6
D: -
CDR3: CASSLDRHSGANVLTF
DNA: TGTGCCAGCAGCTTAGACAGACACTCTGGGGCCAACGTCCTGACTTTC

size: -
V: TRBV5-4
J: TRBJ2-3
D: -
CDR3: CASSRGQVGGTDTQYF
DNA: TGTGCCAGCAGCAGAGGACAGGTCGGGGGAACAGATACGCAGTATTTT

size: -
V: TRBV5-8
J: TRBJ1-2
D: -
CDR3: CASSFRPREVGYTF
DNA: TGTGCCAGCAGCTTCCGGCCCAGGGAAGTTGGCTACACCTTC

size: -
V: TRBV7-9
J: TRBJ1-2
D: -
CDR3: CASSQTWPNLEPNYGYTF
DNA: TGTGCCAGCAGCCAAACTTGGCCGAACCTGGAGCCAAACTATGGCTACACCTTC

size: -
V: TRBV5-1
J: TRBJ1-3
D: -
CDR3: CASSLETGLSGNTIYF
DNA: TGCGCCAGCAGCCTGGAAACAGGGCTCTCTGGAAACACCATATATTTT